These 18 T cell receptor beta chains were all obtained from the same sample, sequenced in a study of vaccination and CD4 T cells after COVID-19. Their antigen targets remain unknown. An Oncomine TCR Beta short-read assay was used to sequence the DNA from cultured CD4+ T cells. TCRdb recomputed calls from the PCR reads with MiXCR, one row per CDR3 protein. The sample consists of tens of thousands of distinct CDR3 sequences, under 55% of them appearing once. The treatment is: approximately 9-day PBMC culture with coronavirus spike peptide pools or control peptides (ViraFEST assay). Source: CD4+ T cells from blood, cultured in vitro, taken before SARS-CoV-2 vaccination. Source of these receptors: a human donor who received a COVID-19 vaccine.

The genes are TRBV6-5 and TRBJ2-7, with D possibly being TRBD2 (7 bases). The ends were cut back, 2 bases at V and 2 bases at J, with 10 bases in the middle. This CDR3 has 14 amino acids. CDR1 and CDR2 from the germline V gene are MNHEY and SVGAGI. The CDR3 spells CASSYGGAAYEQYF. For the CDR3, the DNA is TGTGCCAGCAGTTACGGGGGGGCCGCCTACGAGCAGTACTTC.

The DNA for the CDR3 is TGTGCCAGCAGCTTCGACTTGAGACTAGCGGGGGGCGACGAGCAGTACTTC. Translating it yields CASSFDLRLAGGDEQYF. The chain joins TRBV5-4 to TRBJ2-7, with TRBD2 matching 13 bases. Germline lookup yields CDR1 SGHNT and CDR2 YYREEE (reference sequence). V trimming: 2 bases; J trimming: 5 bases; junction bases outside the gene matches: 10. There are 17 residues in the CDR3. The complete variable domain, with remaining parts taken from reference TRBV5-4 and TRBJ2-7, reads ETGVTQSPTHLIKTRGQQVTLRCSSQSGHNTVSWYQQALGQGPQFIFQYYREEENGRGNFPPRFSGLQFPNYSSELNVNALELDDSALYLCASSFDLRLAGGDEQYFGPGTRLTVT.

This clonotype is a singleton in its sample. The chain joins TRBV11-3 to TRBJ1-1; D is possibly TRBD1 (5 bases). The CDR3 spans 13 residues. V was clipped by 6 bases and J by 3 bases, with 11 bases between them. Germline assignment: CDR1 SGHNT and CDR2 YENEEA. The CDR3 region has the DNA TGTGCCAGCAGAAGGGGCGCGGACACTGAAGCTTTCTTT. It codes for CASRRGADTEAFF. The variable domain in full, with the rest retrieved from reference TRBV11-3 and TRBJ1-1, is EAGVVQSPRYKIIEKKQPVAFWCNPISGHNTLYWYLQNLGQGPELLIRYENEEAVDDSQLPKDRFSAERLKGVDSTLKIQPAELGDSAVYLCASRRGADTEAFFGQGTRLTVV.

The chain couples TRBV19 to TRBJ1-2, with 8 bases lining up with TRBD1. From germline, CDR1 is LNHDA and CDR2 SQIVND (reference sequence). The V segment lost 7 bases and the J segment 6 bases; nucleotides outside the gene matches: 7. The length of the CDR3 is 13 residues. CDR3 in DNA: TGTGCCAGTACAGGCAGGGGGCTGGATGGCTACACCTTC. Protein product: CASTGRGLDGYTF.

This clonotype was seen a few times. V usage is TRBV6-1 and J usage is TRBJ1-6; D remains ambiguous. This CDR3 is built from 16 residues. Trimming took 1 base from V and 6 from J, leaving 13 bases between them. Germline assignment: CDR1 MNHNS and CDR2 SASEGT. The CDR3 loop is CASSEVFRESNSPLHF. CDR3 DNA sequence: TGTGCCAGCAGTGAAGTCTTTAGGGAGAGTAATTCACCCCTCCACTTT.

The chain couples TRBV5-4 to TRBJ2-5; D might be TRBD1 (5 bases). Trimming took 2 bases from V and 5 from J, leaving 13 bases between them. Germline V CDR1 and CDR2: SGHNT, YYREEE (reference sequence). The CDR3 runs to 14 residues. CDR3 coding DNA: TGTGCCAGCAGCTTTAAAATAGGGGTGGAGACCCAGTACTTC. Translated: CASSFKIGVETQYF. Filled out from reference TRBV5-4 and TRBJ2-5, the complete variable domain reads ETGVTQSPTHLIKTRGQQVTLRCSSQSGHNTVSWYQQALGQGPQFIFQYYREEENGRGNFPPRFSGLQFPNYSSELNVNALELDDSALYLCASSFKIGVETQYFGPGTRLLVL.

The CDR3 sequence is CASSLRGGPPGNTIYF. The CDR3 nucleotides are TGCGCCAGCAGCTTGAGGGGTGGGCCCCCTGGAAACACCATATATTTT. V and J are TRBV5-1 and TRBJ1-3, with a tentative D call TRBD1 (5 bases). The length of the CDR3 is 16 residues. V gave up 1 base and J gave up 2 bases, with 13 bases separating them. The germline gives CDR1 SGHRS, CDR2 YFSETQ.

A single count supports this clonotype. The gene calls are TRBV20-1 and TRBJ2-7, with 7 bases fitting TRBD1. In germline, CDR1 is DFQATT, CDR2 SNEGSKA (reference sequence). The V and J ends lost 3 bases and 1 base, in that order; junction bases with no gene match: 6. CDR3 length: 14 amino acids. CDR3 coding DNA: TGCAGTGCTAGCCGGGACAGCGAGTCCTACGAGCAGTACTTC. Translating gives CSASRDSESYEQYF.

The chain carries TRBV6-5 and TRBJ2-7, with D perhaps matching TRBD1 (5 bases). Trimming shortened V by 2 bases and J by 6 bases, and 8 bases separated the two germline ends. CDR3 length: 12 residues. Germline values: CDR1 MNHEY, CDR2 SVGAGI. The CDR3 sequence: CASSYQGSEQYF. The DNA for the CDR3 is TGTGCCAGCAGTTACCAGGGATCCGAGCAGTACTTC.

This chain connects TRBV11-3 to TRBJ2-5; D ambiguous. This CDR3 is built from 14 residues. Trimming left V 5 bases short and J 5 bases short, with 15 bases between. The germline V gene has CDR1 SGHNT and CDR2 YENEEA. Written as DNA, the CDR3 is TGTGCCAGCAGCCGGCAAGCCTCAAGGGAGACCCAGTACTTC. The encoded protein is CASSRQASRETQYF.

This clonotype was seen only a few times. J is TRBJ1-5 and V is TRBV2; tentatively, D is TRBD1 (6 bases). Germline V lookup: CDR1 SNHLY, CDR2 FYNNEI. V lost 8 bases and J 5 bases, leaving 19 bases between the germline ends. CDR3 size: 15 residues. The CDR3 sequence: CASRGGLGTYQPQHF. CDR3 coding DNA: TGTGCCAGCCGGGGGGGGCTAGGGACTTATCAGCCCCAGCATTTT.

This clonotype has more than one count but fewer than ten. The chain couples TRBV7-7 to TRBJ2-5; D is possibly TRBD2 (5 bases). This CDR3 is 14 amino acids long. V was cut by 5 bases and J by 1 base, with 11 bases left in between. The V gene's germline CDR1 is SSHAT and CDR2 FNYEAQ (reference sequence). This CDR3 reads CASSPTGVQETQYF. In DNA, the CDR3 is TGTGCCAGCAGCCCAACCGGGGTCCAAGAGACCCAGTACTTC. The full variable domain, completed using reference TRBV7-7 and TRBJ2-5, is GAGVSQSPRYKVTKRGQDVTLRCDPISSHATLYWYQQALGQGPEFLTYFNYEAQPDKSGLPSDRFSAERPEGSISTLTIQRTEQRDSAMYRCASSPTGVQETQYFGPGTRLLVL.

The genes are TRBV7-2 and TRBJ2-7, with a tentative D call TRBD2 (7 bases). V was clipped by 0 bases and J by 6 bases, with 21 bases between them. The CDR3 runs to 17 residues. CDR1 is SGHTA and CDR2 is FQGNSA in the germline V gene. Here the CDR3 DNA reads TGTGCCAGCAGCTTAGCTGGGGGGGCTGTAATAGGTGGCGAGCAGTACTTC. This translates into CASSLAGGAVIGGEQYF.

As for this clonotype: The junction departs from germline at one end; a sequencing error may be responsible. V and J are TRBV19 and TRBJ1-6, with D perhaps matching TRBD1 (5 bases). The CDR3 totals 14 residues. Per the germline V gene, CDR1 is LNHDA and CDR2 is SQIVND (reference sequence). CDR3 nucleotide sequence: TGTGCCAGTAGCCTGGGGACGGGAAATTCACCCCCCCACTTT. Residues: CASSLGTGNSPPHF.

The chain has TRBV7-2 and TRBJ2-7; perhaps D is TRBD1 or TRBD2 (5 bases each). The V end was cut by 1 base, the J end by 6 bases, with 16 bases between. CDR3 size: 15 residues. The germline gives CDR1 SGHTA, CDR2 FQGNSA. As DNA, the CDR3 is TGTGCCAGCAGCTTAGACCCCCAGGGAGAGGGCGAGCAGTACTTC. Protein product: CASSLDPQGEGEQYF.

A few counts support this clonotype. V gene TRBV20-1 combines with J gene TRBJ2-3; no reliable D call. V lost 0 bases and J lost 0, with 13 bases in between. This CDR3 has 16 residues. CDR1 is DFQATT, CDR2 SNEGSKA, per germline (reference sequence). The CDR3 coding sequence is TGCAGTGCTAGAGATCGCGCTATCTCTAGCACAGATACGCAGTATTTT. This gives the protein CSARDRAISSTDTQYF.

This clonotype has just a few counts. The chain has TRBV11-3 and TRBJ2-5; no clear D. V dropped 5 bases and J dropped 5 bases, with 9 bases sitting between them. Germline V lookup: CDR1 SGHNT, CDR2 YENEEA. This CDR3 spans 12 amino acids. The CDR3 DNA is TGTGCCAGCAGCCCCTCGGAGGAGACCCAGTACTTC. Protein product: CASSPSEETQYF.

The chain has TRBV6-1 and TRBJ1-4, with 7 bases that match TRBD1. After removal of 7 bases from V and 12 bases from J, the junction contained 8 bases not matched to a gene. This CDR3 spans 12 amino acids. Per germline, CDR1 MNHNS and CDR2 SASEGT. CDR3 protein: CASKTRDSQLFF. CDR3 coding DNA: TGTGCCAGCAAGACCCGGGACAGTCAACTGTTTTTT.